The subject of this entry is one T cell receptor beta chain. Here immunoSEQ multiplex PCR was the method, and the copy in TCRdb shows in-frame clones only, minus some. The data contain some 40,000 clones, roughly 91% of them seen just once; the ten biggest clones take up approximately 0.6%. The CDR3 runs 13 residues. V lost 5 bases and J lost 8, with 13 bases in between. Germline V gene lookup returns CDR1 LNHDA and CDR2 SQIVND (reference sequence). This specimen comes from a study of T cell changes during pregnancy in multiple sclerosis. This TCR came from a female donor with multiple sclerosis, enrolled in a pregnancy study. Sequencing used CD4+ T cells from peripheral blood mononuclear cells, obtained in the first trimester of pregnancy. The rearrangement joins TRBV19 to TRBJ2-1; D remains unclear. DNA of the CDR3: TGTGCCAGTAGTTTCCCCTATTCGTATGAGCAGTTCTTC. Translation: CASSFPYSYEQFF. The entire variable domain, with the rest obtained from reference TRBV19 and TRBJ2-1, is as follows: DGGITQSPKYLFRKEGQNVTLSCEQNLNHDAMYWYRQDPGQGLRLIYYSQIVNDFQKGDIAEGYSVSREKKESFPLTVTSAQKNPTAFYLCASSFPYSYEQFFGPGTRLTVL.